These T cell receptor beta chains were read from a single sample in a study of radiation and T cells in renal cell carcinoma. Sequencing used immunoSEQ multiplex PCR; TCRdb keeps in-frame clones, though not all of them. This sample carries under 200,000 clones, roughly 90% of them seen once, and the ten largest clones take about 11%. The sequenced sample was blood, obtained from a patient whose treatment included radiotherapy and nephrectomy. The receptor source for this set is a woman aged 45-59 years with renal cell carcinoma. Each CDR3 is given with its conserved first and last residue. A D gene is named only where the DNA matches it firmly. A row's size may be missing; if present it is once, few, many or a size class.

V	size	length	D	J	DNA	CDR3
TRBV5-6	many	12	.	TRBJ1-2	TGTGCCAGCAGCTTGGCCCCATTTGGCTACACCTTC	CASSLAPFGYTF
TRBV7-9	few	15	.	TRBJ2-7	TGTGCCAGCAGCTCGTACCGGACAACGTACTACGAGCAGTACTTC	CASSSYRTTYYEQYF
TRBV7-3	.	16	TRBD1	TRBJ2-5	TGTGCCAGCAGCCTGCGGACAGGGAAAGATGGAGAGACCCAGTACTTC	CASSLRTGKDGETQYF
TRBV2	once	12	TRBD2	TRBJ2-1	TGTGCCAGCAGCGGACTAGCGGGGGAGCAGTTCTTC	CASSGLAGEQFF
TRBV10-3	.	13	.	TRBJ1-4	TGTGCCATCAGTGAGTCGTCGGATGAAAAACTGTTTTTT	CAISESSDEKLFF
TRBV7-9	.	12	.	TRBJ1-2	TGTGCCAGCAGGGGGGGAGACTATGGCTACACCTTC	CASRGGDYGYTF
TRBV9	.	16	.	TRBJ1-4	TGTGCCAGCCCGATCATGTGGGGGGGCCTTAATGAAAAACTGTTTTTT	CASPIMWGGLNEKLFF
TRBV4-3	once	15	.	TRBJ1-3	TGCGCCAGCAGCCAAGATCCCGGATCTGGAAACACCATATATTTT	CASSQDPGSGNTIYF
TRBV9	.	14	.	TRBJ2-1	TGTGCCAGCAGCGTAGGTGTGGGGTTGGTTGAGCAGTTCTTC	CASSVGVGLVEQFF
TRBV6-1	.	13	.	TRBJ1-2	TGTGCCAGCATGCCTAGAACAGACCATGGCTACACCTTC	CASMPRTDHGYTF
TRBV5-1	.	14	.	TRBJ2-2	TGCGCCAGCAGCCTCGGACCAAACACCGGGGAGCTGTTTTTT	CASSLGPNTGELFF
TRBV9	.	15	.	TRBJ1-3	TGTGCCAGCAGCGTAGGCCACCTACCGGCGGGCACCATATATTTT	CASSVGHLPAGTIYF
TRBV7-9	.	16	.	TRBJ2-3	TGTGCCAGCAGCCCGGCTATTGGTGGTCGTCTATATACGCAGTATTTT	CASSPAIGGRLYTQYF
TRBV5-4	.	14	.	TRBJ1-3	TGTGCCAGCAGCCTGACAGAGGCTGGAAACACCATATATTTT	CASSLTEAGNTIYF
TRBV2	.	14	TRBD1	TRBJ1-2	TGTGCCAGCAGTGTGGGACAGGGGTTCTATGGCTACACCTTC	CASSVGQGFYGYTF
TRBV2	.	15	.	TRBJ2-1	TGTGCCAGCAGTGATGGGGTGGGAGCCTACAATGAGCAGTTCTTC	CASSDGVGAYNEQFF
TRBV9	many	14	.	TRBJ1-3	TGTGCCAGCAGCTTTGGCGGAGGGGAAAACACCATATATTTT	CASSFGGGENTIYF
TRBV19	.	14	.	TRBJ2-2	TGTGCCAGTAGTATAATAGGGAACACCGGGGAGCTGTTTTTT	CASSIIGNTGELFF
TRBV9	.	18	TRBD2	TRBJ2-3	TGTGCCAGCAGCCGGACTAGCGGGGGGCGGTACAGCACAGATACGCAGTATTTT	CASSRTSGGRYSTDTQYF
TRBV15	.	13	.	TRBJ1-1	TGTGCCACCAGCAGAAATAGGAACACTGAAGCTTTCTTT	CATSRNRNTEAFF
TRBV6-1	few	15	.	TRBJ1-6	TGTGCCAGCAGCCTTCCTCGGGGGCTTAATTCACCCCTCCACTTT	CASSLPRGLNSPLHF
TRBV11-2	.	16	TRBD2	TRBJ2-1	TGTGCCAGCAGCTTATCCCCCGGACTAGTTCACAATGAGCAGTTCTTC	CASSLSPGLVHNEQFF